This T cell receptor beta chain came from a study of human T cells and chemical hapten exposure. Study background: Patients, largely female, had alopecia areata, totalis or universalis.

What the library attached to individual cDNA molecules were unique molecular identifiers. Per the authors' pipeline: Per-sample TCR counts ranged from about 20,000 to 750,000, median roughly 87,000. In TCRdb, the RACE reads were re-called with MiXCR into one record per CDR3 protein. These V and J calls originate from TCRdb's pipeline instead of the authors' own analysis. The data show around 120,000 distinct CDR3 sequences, 13% seen once. Time point meaning: pre-sensitization, week 0. Noted treatment: therapeutic diphenylcyclopropenone sensitization with weekly scalp DPC. Every donor had alopecia and was 18 to 70 years old; all were suitable for DPC. In its sample, this clonotype was seen many times. Germline CDR1 reads SGHRS; CDR2 reads YFSETQ. The CDR3 runs to 15 residues. V was trimmed by 1 base and J by 3 bases, leaving 10 bases between them.

This TCR derives from a young woman with alopecia areata. Some clones in this sample may be carry-over from other donors' samples. The genes are TRBV5-1 and TRBJ2-2; no definite D call. This material consisted of whole blood, taken in connection with sensitization to the hapten diphenylcyclopropenone (DPC). The CDR3 region is CASSLSSAHTGELFF. CDR3 DNA sequence: TGCGCCAGCAGCTTGTCATCCGCTCACACCGGGGAGCTGTTTTTT.